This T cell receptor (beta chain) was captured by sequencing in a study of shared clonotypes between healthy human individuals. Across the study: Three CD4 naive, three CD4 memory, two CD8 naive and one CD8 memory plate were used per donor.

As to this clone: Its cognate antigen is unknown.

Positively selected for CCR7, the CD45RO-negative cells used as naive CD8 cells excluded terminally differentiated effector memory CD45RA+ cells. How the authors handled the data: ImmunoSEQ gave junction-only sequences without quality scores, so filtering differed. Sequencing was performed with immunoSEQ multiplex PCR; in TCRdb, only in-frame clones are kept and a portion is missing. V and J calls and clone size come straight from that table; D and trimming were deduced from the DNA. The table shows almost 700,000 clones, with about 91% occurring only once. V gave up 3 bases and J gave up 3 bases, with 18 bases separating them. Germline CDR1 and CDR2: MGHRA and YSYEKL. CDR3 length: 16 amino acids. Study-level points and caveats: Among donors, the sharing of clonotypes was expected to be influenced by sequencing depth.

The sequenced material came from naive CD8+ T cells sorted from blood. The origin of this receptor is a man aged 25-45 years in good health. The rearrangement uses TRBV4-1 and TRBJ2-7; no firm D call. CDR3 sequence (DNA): TGCGCCAGCAGCCACCCGGACCAAAATTTGTTCTACGAGCAGTACTTC. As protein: CASSHPDQNLFYEQYF.